Presented here are 7 T cell receptor beta chains from one specimen sequenced in a study of blood T cells in healthy people across ages. With a J-beta primer mix and a sample-barcoded 5' primer, a second PCR ran 7 to 11 cycles. TCRdb re-analysed the 5' RACE reads in MiXCR, keeping a single row per CDR3 protein. The sample has about 1.1 million distinct CDR3 sequences; under 40% are singletons. Sample: blood. The source of these receptors is a man aged 18 to 29 in good health.

The chain recombines TRBV20-1 with TRBJ2-5; D tentatively reads TRBD1 or TRBD2 (5 bases each). V lost 5 bases and J lost 5, with 6 bases in between. The V gene's germline CDR1 is DFQATT and CDR2 SNEGSKA (reference sequence). The CDR3 spans 10 residues. CDR3 protein: CSAEGETQYF. CDR3 in DNA: TGCAGTGCTGAGGGGGAGACCCAGTACTTC.

The chain has TRBV27 and TRBJ2-5; TRBD1 matches at 10 bases. Germline V lookup: CDR1 MNHEY, CDR2 SMNVEV (reference sequence). CDR3 length: 16 amino acids. The ends lost 5 bases at V and 1 base at J; junction bases unmatched: 7. CDR3 coding DNA: TGTGCCAGCAGTATTCGGACAGGGGGGTTCCAAGAGACCCAGTACTTC. Protein sequence: CASSIRTGGFQETQYF.

This clonotype was seen a handful of times. The chain is built from TRBV6-1 and TRBJ2-5; TRBD1 agrees at 7 bases. The V and J ends lost 6 bases and 3 bases, in that order; junction bases with no gene match: 4. The CDR3 has 13 residues. Germline V gives CDR1 MNHNS, CDR2 SASEGT. CDR3 sequence (DNA): TGTGCCAGCAGAGAAACAGGGGAAGAGACCCAGTACTTC. It specifies CASRETGEETQYF.

The chain joins TRBV20-1 to TRBJ1-4; possible D gene TRBD1, 5 bases. V shed 5 bases and J shed 8 bases, with 9 bases lying between them. Germline CDR1 DFQATT, CDR2 SNEGSKA (reference sequence). The CDR3 is 11 residues long. DNA for the CDR3: TGCAGTGCTTGGGACGGCGAAAAACTGTTTTTT. Translating gives CSAWDGEKLFF.

In its sample, this clonotype was seen a few times. V gene TRBV5-6 combines with J gene TRBJ2-1; 13 nucleotides line up with TRBD2. Germline V lookup: CDR1 SGHDT, CDR2 YYEEEE. With 3 bases clipped from V and 6 bases from J, the junction kept 9 bases outside the gene matches. The CDR3 is made up of 17 amino acids. In DNA, the CDR3 is TGTGCCAGCAGCTCCGGGACTAGCGGGGCTTCTTCCAATGAGCAGTTCTTC. Residues: CASSSGTSGASSNEQFF.

The chain combines TRBV20-1 with TRBJ2-7; 7 bases map to TRBD2. This CDR3 region has 15 residues. CDR1 and CDR2 from the germline V gene are DFQATT and SNEGSKA (reference sequence). Trimming cost V 3 bases and J 4 bases; bases outside gene matches: 12. The CDR3 sequence is CSARRELARNYEQYF. CDR3 nucleotides: TGCAGTGCTAGGCGGGAACTAGCGAGGAATTACGAGCAGTACTTC.

This clonotype was observed a handful of times. This chain uses TRBV7-2 with TRBJ1-2, with a tentative D call TRBD1 (5 bases). This CDR3 comprises 15 residues. CDR1 is SGHTA and CDR2 is FQGNSA in the germline V gene. V dropped 6 bases and J dropped 2 bases, with 16 bases sitting between them. The CDR3 spells CASSPRQGLNYGYTF. Here the CDR3 DNA reads TGTGCCAGCAGTCCGAGGCAGGGCCTCAACTATGGCTACACCTTC.